This T cell receptor beta chain is from a study of T cells in Graves' hyperthyroidism and ophthalmopathy. This clonotype has ten or more counts. TCR beta CDR3 region amplification was performed from RNA transcripts. HTBI primers drove first-round RT-PCR of the TCR CDR3. TCRdb itself ran the multiplex PCR reads through MiXCR, one entry per CDR3 protein. Among 700,000 to 850,000 distinct CDR3 sequences listed, about a third were seen once. The V and J ends lost 2 bases and 3 bases respectively, with 7 bases between them. CDR1 and CDR2 (germline): MNHEY, SVGAGI. The CDR3 spans 13 residues. The sequence was collected from a woman between 35 and 50 years old with Graves' hyperthyroidism. The chain employs TRBV6-5 and TRBJ2-5; D perhaps matches TRBD1 (5 bases). Sequencing input: blood. This CDR3 is CASSYGREETQYF. CDR3 nucleotides: TGTGCCAGCAGTTACGGCAGGGAAGAGACCCAGTACTTC.